This T cell receptor (beta chain) emerged from a study of blood T cell repertoires in COVID-19. Across the whole study: Samples of COVID-19 (acute and convalescent) were obtained from the United States, Italy and Spain. T cells, B-cell-depleted T cells, or PBMCs provided the cDNA or gDNA that served as material.

After removal of 4 bases from V and 2 bases from J, the junction contained 4 bases not matched to a gene. In germline, CDR1 is LNHDA, CDR2 SQIVND (reference sequence). The CDR3 contains 14 residues. In the authors' workflow: Amplification from reference gene primers served as the basis for estimated nucleated cell counts. This table comes from immunoSEQ multiplex PCR, and its TCRdb copy is limited to in-frame clones, with some not included. For V, J and clone size, that table is used; D and trimming come from the DNA. The data show under 500,000 clones, around 89% seen once. The source of this sequence is a woman aged 25 to 39 with acute or convalescent COVID-19. Sequencing was done on a sample of peripheral blood. This sequence joins TRBV19 and TRBJ2-7; 8 bases line up with TRBD1. The CDR3 loop is CASSNGQGPYEQYF. The CDR3 region has the DNA TGTGCCAGTAGTAACGGACAGGGTCCCTACGAGCAGTACTTC.